These 24 T cell receptor beta chains were sequenced from one sample in a study of T-cell reconstitution after alpha-beta-depleted transplantation in children. Unique molecular identifiers were used in preparing the TCRbeta library. TCRdb reanalysed the PCR reads using MiXCR and keeps one entry per CDR3 protein. The sample yields hundreds of thousands of distinct CDR3 sequences, approximately 17% seen once. This specimen consisted of PBMCs, mostly from graft donor cells, obtained 360 days after TCRalphabeta/CD19-depleted stem cell transplant. Receptors originate from a male patient aged 2-10 years who had a stem cell transplant for acute lymphoblastic leukemia, so the T cells may come from the graft donor.

The chain couples TRBV27 to TRBJ2-3, with D perhaps matching TRBD1 (5 bases). V was shortened by 3 bases and J by 7 bases, with 26 bases between the two germline ends. The CDR3 has 18 residues. CDR1 and CDR2 from the germline V gene are MNHEY and SMNVEV (reference sequence). The CDR3 DNA sequence: TGTGCCAGCAGTTTGCAGATACCTGTTTTCAGCAGACAGAATACGCAGTATTTT. Encoded protein: CASSLQIPVFSRQNTQYF.

There are many counts of this clonotype. The chain is built from TRBV3-1 and TRBJ1-2; D not resolved. This CDR3 is built from 14 residues. The V end lost 0 bases, the J end lost 5 bases, and 10 bases lay between the germline ends. CDR1 is LGHDT and CDR2 is YNNKEL in the germline V gene (reference sequence). The CDR3 loop reads CASSQDRGIYGYTF. CDR3 in DNA: TGTGCCAGCAGCCAAGATAGAGGCATTTATGGCTACACCTTC. The full variable domain, in which reference TRBV3-1 and TRBJ1-2 provide the parts outside the CDR3, is DTAVSQTPKYLVTQMGNDKSIKCEQNLGHDTMYWYKQDSKKFLKIMFSYNNKELIINETVPNRFSPKSPDKAHLNLHINSLELGDSAVYFCASSQDRGIYGYTFGSGTRLTVV.

This clonotype was picked up a small number of times. The chain recombines TRBV28 with TRBJ1-2; the D gene is possibly TRBD1 (5 bases). V was pared by 6 bases and J by 2 bases, with 13 bases between. The CDR3 consists of 14 residues. Germline V CDR1 and CDR2: MDHEN, SYDVKM. In DNA, the CDR3 is TGTGCCAGCAGATATCGGGACGGGAACTATGGCTACACCTTC. Protein product: CASRYRDGNYGYTF.

This clonotype was detected a few times. The chain employs TRBV5-1 and TRBJ1-4, with D possibly being TRBD1 (5 bases). Germline CDR1 reads SGHRS; CDR2 reads YFSETQ. V was shortened by 0 bases and J by 7 bases, with 13 bases between the two germline ends. The CDR3 is 15 amino acids. The CDR3 protein is CASSLENLQAEKLFF. The CDR3 DNA follows: TGCGCCAGCAGCTTGGAAAATTTACAGGCTGAAAAACTGTTTTTT.

This clonotype came up a few times. The rearrangement links TRBV9 to TRBJ1-1, with D possibly matching TRBD1 (6 bases). This CDR3 has 14 amino acids. Germline values: CDR1 SGDLS, CDR2 YYNGEE. V dropped 0 bases and J dropped 4 bases, with 10 bases sitting between them. Here the CDR3 reads CASSVVRGGTEAFF. CDR3 coding DNA: TGTGCCAGCAGCGTAGTCAGGGGTGGCACTGAAGCTTTCTTT.

The rearrangement links TRBV15 to TRBJ1-1; no reliable D call. This CDR3 has 14 amino acids. Germline V gene lookup returns CDR1 LNHNV and CDR2 YYDKDF (reference sequence). V was pared by 0 bases and J by 4 bases, with 9 bases between. CDR3 in DNA: TGTGCCACCAGCAGAGATCCCGGGCCCACTGAAGCTTTCTTT. This encodes CATSRDPGPTEAFF.

This sequence joins TRBV5-1 and TRBJ1-3; D uncertain. The V and J ends lost 0 bases and 3 bases respectively, with 7 bases between them. The V gene's germline CDR1 is SGHRS and CDR2 YFSETQ. The CDR3 length is 14 residues. The CDR3 DNA reads TGCGCCAGCAGCTTGGCCACGGGTGGAAACACCATATATTTT. Amino acid sequence: CASSLATGGNTIYF.

This clonotype turned up a few times. The chain employs TRBV6-1 and TRBJ2-5; D ambiguous. V shed 6 bases and J shed 4 bases, with 15 bases lying between them. This CDR3 region has 14 residues. Germline V gene lookup returns CDR1 MNHNS and CDR2 SASEGT. CDR3 in amino acids: CASRPDWSSETQYF. For the CDR3, the DNA is TGTGCCAGCAGGCCCGACTGGTCCTCAGAGACCCAGTACTTC.

This rearrangement joins TRBV29-1 to TRBJ1-2; 7 nucleotides line up with TRBD1. Per the germline V gene, CDR1 is SQVTM and CDR2 is ANQGSEA. The CDR3 is 15 residues long. V trimming: 6 bases; J trimming: 0 bases; junction bases outside the gene matches: 10. CDR3 in DNA: TGCAGCGTCATCGACAGACAGGGCCCTAACTATGGCTACACCTTC. Encoded protein: CSVIDRQGPNYGYTF. The entire variable domain, with the rest obtained from reference TRBV29-1 and TRBJ1-2, is as follows: SAVISQKPSRDICQRGTSLTIQCQVDSQVTMMFWYRQQPGQSLTLIATANQGSEATYESGFVIDKFPISRPNLTFSTLTVSNMSPEDSSIYLCSVIDRQGPNYGYTFGSGTRLTVV.

This clonotype was seen repeatedly, ten times or more. The gene calls are TRBV28 and TRBJ2-7; 7 positions match TRBD1. The V gene end was trimmed by 3 bases and the J gene end by 5 bases; junction bases not matched to a gene: 7. Germline CDR1 reads MDHEN; CDR2 reads SYDVKM. The CDR3 has 14 amino acids. The CDR3 nucleotides read TGTGCCAGCAGTTTTATTCTAGGGGGCGACGAGCAGTACTTC. The encoded protein is CASSFILGGDEQYF.

CDR3 in DNA: TGTGCCAGCAGCCCCGGGACAGGGCAAGAAGAGACCCAGTACTTC. Its translation: CASSPGTGQEETQYF. V and J are TRBV11-3 and TRBJ2-5; 9 bases match TRBD1. Germline trimming cut 5 bases from V and 3 bases from J; bases unmatched to any gene: 7. The CDR3 has 15 residues. From germline, CDR1 is SGHNT and CDR2 YENEEA.

This clonotype was found a few times. This chain joins TRBV7-9 and TRBJ1-2; D perhaps matches TRBD1 (5 bases). Trimming cost V 5 bases and J 4 bases, with 17 bases left between them. The CDR3 runs to 15 residues. In germline, CDR1 is SEHNR, CDR2 FQNEAQ (reference sequence). The chain's CDR3 is CASSPDGQGPYGYTF. The CDR3 nucleotides read TGTGCCAGCAGCCCGGACGGGCAGGGCCCCTATGGCTACACCTTC.

This clonotype has a handful of counts. This sequence joins TRBV5-5 and TRBJ2-7, with no clear D. Trimming shortened V by 3 bases and J by 4 bases, and 11 bases separated the two germline ends. The germline V gene has CDR1 SGHKS and CDR2 YYEKEE (reference sequence). This CDR3 is built from 13 residues. CDR3 DNA sequence: TGTGCCAGCAGCTGGAGTTCTACGTACGAGCAGTACTTC. It is translated as CASSWSSTYEQYF.

This clonotype was observed a handful of times. The J gene is TRBJ2-1, the V gene TRBV9; TRBD2 matches 10 bases. With 0 bases clipped from V and 0 bases from J, the junction kept 9 bases outside the gene matches. Germline V gene sequence: CDR1 SGDLS, CDR2 YYNGEE. The CDR3 length is 19 residues. The CDR3 sequence: CASSVADTSGAYSYNEQFF. The DNA for the CDR3 is TGTGCCAGCAGCGTAGCCGACACTAGCGGGGCGTACTCCTACAATGAGCAGTTCTTC.

This clonotype was seen more than once but under ten times. The chain couples TRBV6-1 to TRBJ2-7; D remains ambiguous. Trimming stripped 2 bases from V and 1 base from J, with 15 bases between. From germline, CDR1 is MNHNS and CDR2 SASEGT. This CDR3 spans 16 amino acids. This chain's CDR3 is CASSEKILRPSYEQYF. The CDR3, as DNA: TGTGCCAGCAGTGAAAAGATCCTAAGGCCTTCCTACGAGCAGTACTTC.

This clonotype was seen a few times. The chain recombines TRBV24-1 with TRBJ2-1, with D possibly being TRBD2 (5 bases). Germline V gene lookup returns CDR1 KGHDR and CDR2 SFDVKD. V was shortened by 1 base and J by 0 bases, with 9 bases between the two germline ends. The CDR3 sequence is 16 residues long. CDR3 protein: CATSDLGSSSYNEQFF. The CDR3 coding sequence is TGTGCCACCAGTGATTTAGGGAGCAGCTCCTACAATGAGCAGTTCTTC.

The chain uses TRBV7-2 and TRBJ2-3; TRBD2 is a possible D gene (5 bases). This CDR3 is built from 15 residues. Germline V gives CDR1 SGHTA, CDR2 FQGNSA. V was pared by 5 bases and J by 8 bases, with 20 bases between. The CDR3 sequence: CASSLGGHGKFTQYF. CDR3 coding DNA: TGTGCCAGCAGCCTGGGCGGGCACGGCAAGTTTACGCAGTATTTT.

This clonotype was counted many times. The genes are TRBV18 and TRBJ1-1, with TRBD1 matching over 8 bases. V lost 6 bases, J lost 4 bases, and 4 bases stayed unmatched. The CDR3 length is 13 residues. Germline values: CDR1 KGHSH, CDR2 LQKENI. The CDR3 here is CASSTRGLTEAFF. For the CDR3, the DNA is TGTGCCAGCTCTACCAGGGGGCTCACTGAAGCTTTCTTT.

This clonotype occurred once. V and J are TRBV24-1 and TRBJ1-4; D is perhaps TRBD1 (5 bases). Trimming pared 2 bases from V and 8 bases from J, leaving 14 bases between. This CDR3 is 15 amino acids long. Germline V gene sequence: CDR1 KGHDR, CDR2 SFDVKD. The CDR3 region has the DNA TGTGCCACCAGTGATTCACAGGCCTACATGGAAAAACTGTTTTTT. Its protein product is CATSDSQAYMEKLFF.

This clonotype occurred a few times. V usage is TRBV20-1 and J usage is TRBJ2-2; perhaps TRBD1 as D (6 bases). The length of the CDR3 is 14 residues. CDR1 is DFQATT, CDR2 SNEGSKA, per germline (reference sequence). Between the trimmed V and J ends, which lost 1 base and 6 bases, there was a span of 12 bases. As DNA, the CDR3 is TGCAGTGCTAGAGGAGGCAGGGGAGCCGGGGAGCTGTTTTTT. Protein sequence: CSARGGRGAGELFF.

This clonotype was observed a few times. The chain joins TRBV12-3 or TRBV12-4 to TRBJ1-4, with no clear D. Trimming took off 6 bases at V and 6 bases at J, with 17 bases between the two ends. The CDR3 is 15 amino acids. The DNA of the CDR3 is TGTGCCAGCAGGCCCAACACGGGAGGAGATGAAAAACTGTTTTTT. Its protein is CASRPNTGGDEKLFF.

This clonotype was seen a handful of times. The chain recombines TRBV12-5 with TRBJ1-4; 7 positions agree with TRBD1. From germline, CDR1 is LGHNT and CDR2 FRNRAP. The V segment lost 10 bases and the J segment 5 bases; nucleotides outside the gene matches: 10. This CDR3 comprises 14 residues. The CDR3 reads CATASTGDNEKLFF. Here the CDR3 DNA reads TGTGCTACCGCCTCCACAGGGGACAATGAAAAACTGTTTTTT.

The chain carries TRBV6-5 and TRBJ2-3; 7 nucleotides align to TRBD1. Unmatched junction bases numbered 7, after V lost 4 bases and J lost 6 bases. In germline, CDR1 is MNHEY, CDR2 SVGAGI. The CDR3 covers 14 residues. The CDR3 is CASSLGGIGDTQYF. CDR3 nucleotide sequence: TGTGCCAGCAGTTTAGGGGGCATTGGTGATACGCAGTATTTT.

This clonotype was recorded a few times. V is TRBV18 and J is TRBJ2-1; a weak D match, TRBD2 (6 bases). CDR1 is KGHSH, CDR2 LQKENI, per germline. This CDR3 is 15 amino acids long. V was shortened by 2 bases and J by 10 bases, with 18 bases between the two germline ends. The CDR3 here is CASSPGGIVGEEQFF. Here the CDR3 DNA reads TGTGCCAGCTCACCAGGCGGGATCGTCGGAGAGGAGCAGTTCTTC.